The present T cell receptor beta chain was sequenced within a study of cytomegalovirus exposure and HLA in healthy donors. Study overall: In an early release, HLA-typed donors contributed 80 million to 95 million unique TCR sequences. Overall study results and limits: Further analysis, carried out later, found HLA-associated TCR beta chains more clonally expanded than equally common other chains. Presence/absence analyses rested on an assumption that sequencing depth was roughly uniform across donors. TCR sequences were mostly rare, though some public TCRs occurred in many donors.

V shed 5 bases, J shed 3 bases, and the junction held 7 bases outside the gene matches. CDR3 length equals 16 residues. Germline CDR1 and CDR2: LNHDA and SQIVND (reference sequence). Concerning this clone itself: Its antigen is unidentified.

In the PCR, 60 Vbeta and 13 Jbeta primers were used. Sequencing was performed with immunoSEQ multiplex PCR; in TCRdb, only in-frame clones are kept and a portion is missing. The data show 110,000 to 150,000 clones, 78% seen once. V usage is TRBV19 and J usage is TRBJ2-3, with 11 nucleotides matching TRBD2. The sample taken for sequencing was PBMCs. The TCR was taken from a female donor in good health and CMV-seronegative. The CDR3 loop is CASSPRTSGWTDTQYF. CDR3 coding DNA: TGTGCCAGTAGTCCCCGGACTAGCGGGTGGACAGATACGCAGTATTTT.